This passage covers 31 T cell receptor beta chains from one sample sequenced in a study of a mutant IDH1 vaccine in newly diagnosed glioma. Time point described: week 5, during vaccination. Every single dose of the vaccine, 300 ug of mutant IDH1 20-mer peptide, came with topical imiquimod. Some clones are missing from TCRdb's copy, which holds only in-frame ones; the method was immunoSEQ multiplex PCR. The data contain approximately 80,000 clones, around nine tenths of them singletons. Their cognate antigens are unknown. The sample was PBMCs, taken from a glioma patient whose treatment included an IDH1 peptide vaccine. These receptors were collected from a woman between 45 and 60 years old with glioma.

J is TRBJ2-5 and V is TRBV28; TRBD1 agrees at 9 bases. Germline values: CDR1 MDHEN, CDR2 SYDVKM. The junction had 14 bases not matched to a gene; V was cut back by 4 bases and J by 5 bases. This CDR3 is built from 17 residues. The CDR3 coding sequence is TGTGCCAGCAGTTCTACGGAGGACAGGGGAGGTCGGGAGACCCAGTACTTC. Residues: CASSSTEDRGGRETQYF.

The chain has TRBV5-1 and TRBJ1-2; D is possibly TRBD1 (6 bases). The CDR3 runs to 13 residues. The germline V gene encodes CDR1 SGHRS and CDR2 YFSETQ. The germline V and J ends were trimmed by 0 bases and 7 bases, with 10 bases remaining between them. CDR3 DNA sequence: TGCGCCAGCAGCTTGGGGGGGGCCCTTGGCTACACCTTC. This sequence encodes CASSLGGALGYTF.

The rearrangement joins TRBV19 to TRBJ2-7; 11 bases are shared with TRBD2. J lost 4 bases, V lost 0 bases, and 5 bases had no gene match. The CDR3 length is 16 residues. In germline, CDR1 is LNHDA, CDR2 SQIVND (reference sequence). DNA of the CDR3: TGTGCCAGTAGTATAGATCTAACTAGCGGGAGTTACGAGCAGTACTTC. Amino acid sequence: CASSIDLTSGSYEQYF. The variable domain in full, with the rest retrieved from reference TRBV19 and TRBJ2-7, is DGGITQSPKYLFRKEGQNVTLSCEQNLNHDAMYWYRQDPGQGLRLIYYSQIVNDFQKGDIAEGYSVSREKKESFPLTVTSAQKNPTAFYLCASSIDLTSGSYEQYFGPGTRLTVT.

This clone was detected a few times. V gene TRBV30 combines with J gene TRBJ1-1; no reliable D call. The V end lost 5 bases, the J end lost 4 bases, and 11 bases lay between the germline ends. CDR1 is GTSNPN, CDR2 SVGIG, per germline (reference sequence). There are 12 residues in the CDR3. CDR3 sequence: CAWDLEGTEAFF. CDR3 bases: TGTGCCTGGGACCTGGAGGGCACTGAAGCTTTCTTT.

This clone was recorded once. The chain combines TRBV5-1 with TRBJ2-3; 8 bases agree with TRBD1. Losses at the gene ends were 3 bases for V and 0 bases for J; bases not matched to a gene: 6. Looked up from germline, CDR1 is SGHRS and CDR2 is YFSETQ. This CDR3 comprises 16 residues. CDR3: CASSWGQAFSTDTQYF. The CDR3 coding sequence is TGCGCCAGCAGCTGGGGACAGGCCTTTAGCACAGATACGCAGTATTTT.

V is TRBV6-5 and J is TRBJ2-3; TRBD1 matches at 10 bases. CDR3 length equals 14 residues. CDR1 and CDR2 from the germline V gene are MNHEY and SVGAGI. V shed 5 bases and J 4 bases; nucleotides not matched to a gene: 3. Written as DNA, the CDR3 is TGTGCCAGCAGTCGAGGGACAGGGGCAGATACGCAGTATTTT. Translating it yields CASSRGTGADTQYF.

This clone was found once. The V and J genes are TRBV7-9 and TRBJ2-3, with a possible D match to TRBD1 (5 bases). Per germline, CDR1 SEHNR and CDR2 FQNEAQ (reference sequence). The CDR3 has 17 amino acids. Trimming left V 4 bases short and J 0 bases short, with 17 bases between. Written as DNA, the CDR3 is TGTGCCAGCAGCTCCTCCCGAGGCAGGGCTAGCACAGATACGCAGTATTTT. It encodes CASSSSRGRASTDTQYF.

The chain uses TRBV11-2 and TRBJ2-1; 9 bases fit TRBD2. J lost 6 bases, V lost 3 bases, and 3 bases had no gene match. There are 14 residues in the CDR3. The V gene's germline CDR1 is SGHAT and CDR2 FQNNGV. The DNA for the CDR3 is TGTGCCAGCAGCTTTCTAGCGGGACCCAATGAGCAGTTCTTC. Its protein is CASSFLAGPNEQFF.

J is TRBJ2-1 and V is TRBV18, with TRBD1 as a possible D gene (5 bases). This CDR3 spans 14 amino acids. V was clipped by 4 bases and J by 5 bases, with 12 bases between them. Germline-derived CDR1 and CDR2 are KGHSH and LQKENI. Here the CDR3 reads CASSLGLGNNEQFF. The CDR3 DNA reads as TGTGCCAGCTCACTGGGGCTCGGAAACAATGAGCAGTTCTTC.

The chain recombines TRBV7-9 with TRBJ2-7; 12 bases match TRBD2. Germline loops: CDR1 SEHNR, CDR2 FQNEAQ (reference sequence). V shed 2 bases and J 6 bases; nucleotides not matched to a gene: 5. This CDR3 is built from 15 residues. The CDR3 loop is CASSLRGLAGGEQYF. CDR3 in DNA: TGTGCCAGCAGCTTACGGGGACTAGCGGGCGGCGAGCAGTACTTC.

The rearrangement uses TRBV19 and TRBJ2-7; D is undetermined. The V end was cut by 3 bases, the J end by 0 bases, with 6 bases between. The CDR3 consists of 13 residues. Germline V gene data show CDR1 as LNHDA and CDR2 as SQIVND (reference sequence). DNA for the CDR3: TGTGCCAGTAGTATGTGGGTCTCCTACGAGCAGTACTTC. It is translated as CASSMWVSYEQYF. Together with reference TRBV19 and TRBJ2-7, the CDR3 gives the full variable domain: DGGITQSPKYLFRKEGQNVTLSCEQNLNHDAMYWYRQDPGQGLRLIYYSQIVNDFQKGDIAEGYSVSREKKESFPLTVTSAQKNPTAFYLCASSMWVSYEQYFGPGTRLTVT.

The chain is built from TRBV7-8 and TRBJ2-7; 10 bases map to TRBD2. The V gene end was trimmed by 0 bases and the J gene end by 2 bases; junction bases not matched to a gene: 19. CDR1 and CDR2 from the germline V gene are SGHVS and FQNEAQ. The CDR3 totals 21 residues. The CDR3 loop is CASSLATVDRGGLAAAYEQYF. The CDR3 nucleotides are TGTGCCAGCAGCTTAGCTACCGTAGACAGGGGAGGACTAGCGGCCGCCTACGAGCAGTACTTC.

The chain uses TRBV18 and TRBJ1-6; weak D call: TRBD1 (6 bases). In germline, CDR1 is KGHSH, CDR2 LQKENI. The CDR3 length is 15 residues. Trimming removed 6 bases at V and 8 bases at J, with 17 bases between. The DNA of the CDR3 is TGTGCCAGCTCGCCGGACAGCGACATGTATTCACCCCTCCACTTT. Protein sequence: CASSPDSDMYSPLHF.

Only one count was recorded for this clone. The rearrangement uses TRBV7-9 and TRBJ1-4; no firm D call. The CDR3 runs 13 residues. Trimming cost V 6 bases and J 5 bases, with 10 bases left between them. Germline CDR1 and CDR2: SEHNR and FQNEAQ (reference sequence). CDR3 sequence reads: CASRRQANEKLFF. Written as DNA, the CDR3 is TGTGCCAGCAGGCGGCAGGCCAATGAAAAACTGTTTTTT.

This chain joins TRBV7-3 and TRBJ2-5; 8 nucleotides match TRBD2. V lost 2 bases to trimming and J lost 5 bases; unmatched junction nucleotides: 4. This CDR3 is built from 14 residues. Germline V gene sequence: CDR1 SGHTA, CDR2 FQGTGA. CDR3 nucleotide sequence: TGTGCCAGCAGCTTAGGGGGGACTAGGGAGACCCAGTACTTC. Translated: CASSLGGTRETQYF.

The V gene is TRBV27, the J gene TRBJ2-7, with D unclear. The V gene's germline CDR1 is MNHEY and CDR2 SMNVEV (reference sequence). The CDR3 totals 13 residues. Trimming pared 3 bases from V and 6 bases from J, leaving 12 bases between. CDR3 residues: CASSFSPLSEQYF. In DNA, the CDR3 is TGTGCCAGCAGTTTCTCCCCTTTATCCGAGCAGTACTTC.

The chain combines TRBV7-2 with TRBJ1-5; maybe TRBD1 (6 bases). This CDR3 is built from 14 residues. Germline values: CDR1 SGHTA, CDR2 FQGNSA. The V end lost 3 bases, the J end lost 4 bases, and 10 bases lay between the germline ends. CDR3 sequence: CASSFGQPNQPQHF. The DNA for the CDR3 is TGTGCCAGCAGCTTTGGACAGCCAAATCAGCCCCAGCATTTT.

The chain combines TRBV25-1 with TRBJ2-7; D is ambiguous. From germline, CDR1 is MGHDK and CDR2 SYGVNS. This CDR3 has 13 amino acids. V was clipped by 8 bases and J by 0 bases, with 11 bases between them. CDR3 amino acids: CASESAVSYEQYF. CDR3 bases: TGTGCCAGCGAGTCGGCAGTCTCCTACGAGCAGTACTTC.

This sequence joins TRBV29-1 and TRBJ2-2, with D tentatively TRBD1 (6 bases). With 7 bases removed from V and 2 bases from J, the gap between germline ends came to 17 bases. CDR3 length: 15 residues. In germline, CDR1 is SQVTM, CDR2 ANQGSEA. CDR3 DNA: TGCAGCGGCAACTTCAGGGGCTCCAACACCGGGGAGCTGTTTTTT. It encodes CSGNFRGSNTGELFF.

This clone has a handful of counts. The CDR3 sequence is CASSRTMTYTGELFF. CDR3 coding DNA: TGTGCCAGCAGCCGGACTATGACATACACCGGGGAGCTGTTTTTT. The J gene is TRBJ2-2, the V gene TRBV7-9, with a possible D match to TRBD2 (6 bases). CDR1 is SEHNR and CDR2 is FQNEAQ in the germline V gene (reference sequence). The V and J ends lost 5 bases and 3 bases respectively, with 13 bases between them. The CDR3 is 15 residues long. Filled out from reference TRBV7-9 and TRBJ2-2, the complete variable domain reads DTGVSQNPRHKITKRGQNVTFRCDPISEHNRLYWYRQTLGQGPEFLTYFQNEAQLEKSRLLSDRFSAERPKGSFSTLEIQRTEQGDSAMYLCASSRTMTYTGELFFGEGSRLTVL.

The rearrangement joins TRBV19 to TRBJ1-5; D is ambiguous. The CDR3 loop spans 15 amino acids. Germline V gene data show CDR1 as LNHDA and CDR2 as SQIVND (reference sequence). Trimming stripped 2 bases from V and 2 bases from J, with 10 bases between. For the CDR3, the DNA is TGTGCCAGTAGTATATGGGGTACGGGCAATCAGCCCCAGCATTTT. Its translation is CASSIWGTGNQPQHF.

This chain joins TRBV6-5 and TRBJ1-1; D call uncertain. Trimming shortened V by 8 bases and J by 1 base, and 8 bases separated the two germline ends. The germline gives CDR1 MNHEY, CDR2 SVGAGI. This CDR3 comprises 12 residues. Here the CDR3 DNA reads TGTGCCAGCGGCGAGGAGAACACTGAAGCTTTCTTT. Translation gives CASGEENTEAFF.

This clone was seen once. The chain uses TRBV19 and TRBJ2-7, with 9 nucleotides matching TRBD2. The CDR3 sequence is 15 residues long. The germline V gene encodes CDR1 LNHDA and CDR2 SQIVND (reference sequence). V shed 3 bases, J shed 5 bases, and the junction held 8 bases outside the gene matches. Written as DNA, the CDR3 is TGTGCCAGTAGTATCGAAGGACTAGCGTCCCACGAGCAGTACTTC. Protein sequence: CASSIEGLASHEQYF. Full variable domain (rest looked up from reference TRBV19 and TRBJ2-7): DGGITQSPKYLFRKEGQNVTLSCEQNLNHDAMYWYRQDPGQGLRLIYYSQIVNDFQKGDIAEGYSVSREKKESFPLTVTSAQKNPTAFYLCASSIEGLASHEQYFGPGTRLTVT.

This clone was recorded only once. J is TRBJ1-1 and V is TRBV19; TRBD1 agrees at 7 bases. Germline V lookup: CDR1 LNHDA, CDR2 SQIVND (reference sequence). Trimming took 4 bases from V and 6 from J; bases not matched to a gene: 5. There are 13 residues in the CDR3. DNA of the CDR3: TGTGCCAGTAGTACGGGACAGCGCGCTGAAGCTTTCTTT. Translation gives CASSTGQRAEAFF.

The chain has TRBV7-9 and TRBJ2-7; a possible D gene is TRBD1 (5 bases). Looked up from germline, CDR1 is SEHNR and CDR2 is FQNEAQ (reference sequence). V lost 5 bases, J lost 5 bases, and 22 bases lay in between. CDR3 length equals 16 residues. CDR3 protein: CASSPRVQATSDEQYF. The CDR3, as DNA: TGTGCCAGCAGCCCCAGGGTACAGGCCACGTCGGACGAGCAGTACTTC. The whole variable domain, filled in from reference TRBV7-9 and TRBJ2-7, reads DTGVSQNPRHKITKRGQNVTFRCDPISEHNRLYWYRQTLGQGPEFLTYFQNEAQLEKSRLLSDRFSAERPKGSFSTLEIQRTEQGDSAMYLCASSPRVQATSDEQYFGPGTRLTVT.

The table lists this clone with a count of one. The gene calls are TRBV5-6 and TRBJ1-1; D might be TRBD1 (6 bases). Germline-derived CDR1 and CDR2 are SGHDT and YYEEEE. Trimming removed 4 bases at V and 4 bases at J, with 14 bases between. The CDR3 has 14 residues. CDR3 sequence: CASSLGQLGTEAFF. Here the CDR3 DNA reads TGTGCCAGCAGCCTAGGACAGCTGGGCACTGAAGCTTTCTTT.

The V gene is TRBV7-8, the J gene TRBJ2-1; unclear D gene. The V gene lost 4 bases and the J gene lost 1 base, with 11 bases spanning the gap. Germline CDR1 reads SGHVS; CDR2 reads FQNEAQ. The CDR3 has 15 amino acids. CDR3 residues: CASSSPTVSYNEQFF. DNA for the CDR3: TGTGCCAGCAGCTCTCCGACGGTGTCCTACAATGAGCAGTTCTTC.

This chain connects TRBV5-1 to TRBJ2-2; D call uncertain. Germline V gives CDR1 SGHRS, CDR2 YFSETQ. The CDR3 sequence is 15 residues long. V gave up 1 base and J gave up 4 bases, with 11 bases separating them. The chain's CDR3 is CASSLPETGTGELFF. The DNA for the CDR3 is TGCGCCAGCAGCTTGCCGGAAACGGGCACCGGGGAGCTGTTTTTT.

The rearrangement links TRBV14 to TRBJ2-3; 11 nucleotides align to TRBD2. Germline V gives CDR1 SGHDN, CDR2 FVKESK. The CDR3 covers 14 residues. V lost 1 base to trimming and J lost 10 bases; unmatched junction nucleotides: 4. The CDR3 protein is CASSQATSGSPQYF. The DNA of the CDR3 is TGTGCCAGCAGCCAAGCCACTAGCGGGAGTCCGCAGTATTTT.

CDR3 protein: CATSRGQGGWVPEQFF. Here the CDR3 DNA reads TGTGCCACCAGCAGAGGCCAAGGGGGCTGGGTCCCGGAGCAGTTCTTC. The V and J genes are TRBV15 and TRBJ2-1; 7 bases are a match to TRBD1. J lost 10 bases, V lost 1 base, and 13 bases had no gene match. The CDR3 totals 16 residues. Germline CDR1 reads LNHNV; CDR2 reads YYDKDF (reference sequence).

The rearrangement uses TRBV11-3 and TRBJ2-7, with D maybe TRBD2 (5 bases). V gave up 4 bases and J gave up 2 bases, with 12 bases separating them. The CDR3 spans 14 residues. Germline loops: CDR1 SGHNT, CDR2 YENEEA. The CDR3 reads CASSSLRGTYEQYF. Here the CDR3 DNA reads TGTGCCAGCAGCTCCCTTCGGGGAACCTACGAGCAGTACTTC.